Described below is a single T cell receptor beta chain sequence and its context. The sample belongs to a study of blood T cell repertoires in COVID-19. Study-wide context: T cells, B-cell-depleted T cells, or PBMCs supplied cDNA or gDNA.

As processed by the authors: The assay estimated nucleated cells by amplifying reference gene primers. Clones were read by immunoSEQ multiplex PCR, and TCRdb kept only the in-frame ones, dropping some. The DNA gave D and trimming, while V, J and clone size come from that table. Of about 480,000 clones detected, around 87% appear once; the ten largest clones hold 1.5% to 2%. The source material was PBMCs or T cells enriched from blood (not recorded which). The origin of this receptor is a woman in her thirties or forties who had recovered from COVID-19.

The CDR3 sequence: CSASPLGVNYGYTF. CDR3 nucleotides: TGCAGTGCTAGTCCCCTCGGGGTCAACTATGGCTACACCTTC. V and J are TRBV20-1 and TRBJ1-2, with unresolved D. The ends were cut back, 3 bases at V and 2 bases at J, with 13 bases in the middle. The CDR3 is made up of 14 amino acids. Germline CDR1 DFQATT, CDR2 SNEGSKA (reference sequence).